This T cell receptor (beta chain) was recovered during a study of T cell responses to AZD1222 COVID-19 vaccine. Germline V gene sequence: CDR1 SGDLS, CDR2 YYNGEE. The ends were cut back, 0 bases at V and 7 bases at J, with 10 bases in the middle. There are 14 residues in the CDR3. The assay was immunoSEQ multiplex PCR, and TCRdb's table has in-frame clones only and misses some. The repertoire has roughly 200,000 clones, over 80% of them found once; the top ten carry around 0.98%. The sample here was peripheral blood, taken 28 days after the second dose of the MenACWY control vaccine. V is TRBV9 and J is TRBJ2-2; D may be TRBD1 (6 bases). This TCR came from an adult who received the MenACWY meningococcal vaccine as a control. CDR3 sequence reads: CASSVGPGDGELFF. Written as DNA, the CDR3 is TGTGCCAGCAGCGTAGGACCAGGGGACGGGGAGCTGTTTTTT.